Listed here are 19 T cell receptor beta chains from one sample, sequenced in a study of OX40 agonist ivuxolimab in advanced cancers. Clones were sequenced by immunoSEQ multiplex PCR, and TCRdb holds only the in-frame ones, with some missing. The sample includes 65,000 to 95,000 clones, 80% to 90% of them seen just once. This sample comprised CD4+ or CD8+ T cells sorted from blood, obtained in a trial of the OX40 agonist ivuxolimab. These TCRs come from an adult with an advanced solid tumor such as melanoma, head and neck, liver or kidney cancer.

The chain is built from TRBV7-3 and TRBJ1-1, with D unresolved. This CDR3 contains 13 residues. V lost 5 bases to trimming and J lost 1 base, with 8 bases between them. In germline, CDR1 is SGHTA, CDR2 FQGTGA. DNA for the CDR3: TGTGCCAGCAGCCCCTACCCGAACACTGAAGCTTTCTTT. Translating gives CASSPYPNTEAFF.

There are a few counts of this clone. J is TRBJ2-5 and V is TRBV18; D remains unclear. The V gene's germline CDR1 is KGHSH and CDR2 LQKENI. The CDR3 covers 12 residues. V was trimmed by 5 bases and J by 2 bases, leaving 6 bases between them. As DNA, the CDR3 is TGTGCCAGCTCAACCTTTCAAGAGACCCAGTACTTC. This sequence encodes CASSTFQETQYF.

This sequence joins TRBV6-1 and TRBJ2-5, with 12 positions matching TRBD2. Germline V gives CDR1 MNHNS, CDR2 SASEGT. CDR3 size: 15 residues. V lost 4 bases and J lost 4; bases outside the gene matches: 4. The chain's CDR3 is CASSGGLAGPETQYF. CDR3 bases: TGTGCCAGCAGTGGTGGACTAGCGGGGCCAGAGACCCAGTACTTC.

Points on this clone: The same CDR3 is also encoded by other DNA sequences in this sample. The V and J genes are TRBV18 and TRBJ1-1; TRBD1 might be the D (5 bases). Germline CDR1 reads KGHSH; CDR2 reads LQKENI. This CDR3 is 14 amino acids long. With 6 bases removed from V and 2 bases from J, the gap between germline ends came to 13 bases. CDR3 coding DNA: TGTGCCAGCTCCCCCGACAGACTCAACACTGAAGCTTTCTTT. Translation: CASSPDRLNTEAFF.

The rearrangement links TRBV4-3 to TRBJ2-1; no firm D call. Germline lookup yields CDR1 LGHNA and CDR2 YSLEER. Trimming cost V 0 bases and J 0 bases, with 12 bases left between them. CDR3 length: 17 residues. CDR3 in amino acids: CASSQDLGRNSYNEQFF. The CDR3 nucleotides read TGCGCCAGCAGCCAAGATCTTGGACGGAACTCCTACAATGAGCAGTTCTTC.

The genes are TRBV10-1 and TRBJ2-1; 10 nucleotides match TRBD2. Germline V lookup: CDR1 WNHNN, CDR2 SYGVQD (reference sequence). The CDR3 is 15 residues long. Trimming took 4 bases from V and 6 from J; bases not matched to a gene: 6. Here the CDR3 DNA reads TGCGCCAGCAGTGGGACTAGCGGCGTACCCAATGAGCAGTTCTTC. Translated: CASSGTSGVPNEQFF.

The V call is TRBV6-5, the J call TRBJ1-5; D is ambiguous. This CDR3 comprises 13 residues. V shed 2 bases and J shed 4 bases, with 6 bases lying between them. Looked up from germline, CDR1 is MNHEY and CDR2 is SVGAGI. CDR3 DNA sequence: TGTGCCAGCAGTTACGGGTTTAATCAGCCCCAGCATTTT. As protein: CASSYGFNQPQHF.

CDR3 coding DNA: TGTGCCATCACTCAGGGAGGCTATGGCTACACCTTC. Its protein product is CAITQGGYGYTF. The V call is TRBV10-3, the J call TRBJ1-2; a possible D gene is TRBD1 (5 bases). The germline V gene encodes CDR1 ENHRY and CDR2 SYGVKD. Trimming took 7 bases from V and 4 from J, leaving 10 bases between them. This CDR3 comprises 12 residues.

The chain joins TRBV6-1 to TRBJ2-2; D ambiguous. The CDR3 totals 14 residues. Deletions cut 4 bases from V and 3 bases from J, with 9 bases between. Germline values: CDR1 MNHNS, CDR2 SASEGT. The CDR3 DNA reads TGTGCCAGCAGTGTCTTTGGGGACACCGGGGAGCTGTTTTTT. Its protein is CASSVFGDTGELFF.

The chain has TRBV6-5 and TRBJ2-5, with 7 positions matching TRBD1. The CDR3 runs 14 residues. Trimming removed 2 bases from V and 5 bases from J; junction bases left unmatched: 5. The germline CDR1 and CDR2 sequences are MNHEY and SVGAGI. CDR3 DNA: TGTGCCAGCAGTTACACAGGGGTGTTTGAGACCCAGTACTTC. Its protein is CASSYTGVFETQYF.

J is TRBJ1-1 and V is TRBV5-1; weak D call: TRBD1 (5 bases). The CDR3 consists of 15 residues. The V gene lost 1 base and the J gene lost 0 bases, with 10 bases spanning the gap. Looked up from germline, CDR1 is SGHRS and CDR2 is YFSETQ. The CDR3 here is CASSLTGGMNTEAFF. DNA for the CDR3: TGCGCCAGCAGCTTGACGGGGGGGATGAACACTGAAGCTTTCTTT.

The V and J genes are TRBV7-8 and TRBJ2-7; D gene unclear. CDR1 is SGHVS, CDR2 FQNEAQ, per germline. The V gene lost 1 base and the J gene lost 0 bases, with 7 bases spanning the gap. There are 14 residues in the CDR3. Here the CDR3 reads CASSLVDGSYEQYF. CDR3 coding DNA: TGTGCCAGCAGCTTAGTGGACGGCTCCTACGAGCAGTACTTC.

The chain employs TRBV2 and TRBJ2-4; D perhaps matches TRBD1 (6 bases). This CDR3 contains 15 residues. The germline gives CDR1 SNHLY, CDR2 FYNNEI. V was trimmed by 3 bases and J by 6 bases, leaving 15 bases between them. The CDR3 loop reads CASSEGALGLNIQYF. CDR3 in DNA: TGTGCCAGCAGTGAGGGGGCACTGGGCTTAAACATTCAGTACTTC. The full variable domain, completed using reference TRBV2 and TRBJ2-4, is EPEVTQTPSHQVTQMGQEVILRCVPISNHLYFYWYRQILGQKVEFLVSFYNNEISEKSEIFDDQFSVERPDGSNFTLKIRSTKLEDSAMYFCASSEGALGLNIQYFGAGTRLSVL.

The chain links TRBV9 to TRBJ1-3; maybe TRBD1 (5 bases). The CDR3 covers 17 residues. Germline V gene lookup returns CDR1 SGDLS and CDR2 YYNGEE. The V gene lost 2 bases and the J gene lost 0 bases, with 15 bases spanning the gap. This CDR3 reads CASSVTQGRSSGNTIYF. The CDR3 DNA sequence: TGTGCCAGCAGCGTCACCCAGGGCAGGAGCTCTGGAAACACCATATATTTT.

The chain joins TRBV21-1 to TRBJ2-5; the table's D call TRBD2 went unverified against the DNA. TRBV21-1 is flagged as a pseudogene. The CDR3 extends over 16 amino acids. CDR3 in amino acids: CASPALTSGFQETQYF. The CDR3 nucleotides are TGTGCCAGCCCCGCCCTGACTAGCGGATTCCAAGAGACCCAGTACTTC.

In this sample, this clone turned up once. J is TRBJ2-5 and V is TRBV27; D gene uncertain. The tail of the sequence fits TRBJ2-7 better, so the J call may be wrong. The CDR3 extends over 11 amino acids. Per the germline V gene, CDR1 is MNHEY and CDR2 is SMNVEV (reference sequence). CDR3 bases: TGTGCCAGCAGGAGTACCTACGAGCAGTACTTC. This gives the protein CASRSTYEQYF.

The chain employs TRBV6-5 and TRBJ1-6; 9 nucleotides match TRBD1. This CDR3 has 14 residues. V was clipped by 6 bases and J by 9 bases; unmatched bases: 6. CDR1 is MNHEY and CDR2 is SVGAGI in the germline V gene. The CDR3 nucleotides are TGTGCCAGCAGGTACAGGGGGCTAGGTTCACCCCTCCACTTT. Translation gives CASRYRGLGSPLHF.

The rearrangement uses TRBV9 and TRBJ1-1, with 11 nucleotides matching TRBD1. Germline trimming cut 0 bases from V and 4 bases from J; bases unmatched to any gene: 5. The length of the CDR3 is 16 residues. Germline V gene lookup returns CDR1 SGDLS and CDR2 YYNGEE. The chain's CDR3 is CASSVVGTGGSTEAFF. CDR3 nucleotides: TGTGCCAGCAGCGTAGTTGGGACAGGGGGTAGCACTGAAGCTTTCTTT.

The chain joins TRBV29-1 to TRBJ2-5; D is perhaps TRBD1 (6 bases). Judging by the DNA end, TRBJ2-7 fits better; the J call may be wrong. Germline CDR1 reads SQVTM; CDR2 reads ANQGSEA. CDR3 length: 12 amino acids. In DNA form, the CDR3 reads TGCAGCGTTGATGCAGGGGCCCACGAGCAGTACTTC. This sequence encodes CSVDAGAHEQYF.